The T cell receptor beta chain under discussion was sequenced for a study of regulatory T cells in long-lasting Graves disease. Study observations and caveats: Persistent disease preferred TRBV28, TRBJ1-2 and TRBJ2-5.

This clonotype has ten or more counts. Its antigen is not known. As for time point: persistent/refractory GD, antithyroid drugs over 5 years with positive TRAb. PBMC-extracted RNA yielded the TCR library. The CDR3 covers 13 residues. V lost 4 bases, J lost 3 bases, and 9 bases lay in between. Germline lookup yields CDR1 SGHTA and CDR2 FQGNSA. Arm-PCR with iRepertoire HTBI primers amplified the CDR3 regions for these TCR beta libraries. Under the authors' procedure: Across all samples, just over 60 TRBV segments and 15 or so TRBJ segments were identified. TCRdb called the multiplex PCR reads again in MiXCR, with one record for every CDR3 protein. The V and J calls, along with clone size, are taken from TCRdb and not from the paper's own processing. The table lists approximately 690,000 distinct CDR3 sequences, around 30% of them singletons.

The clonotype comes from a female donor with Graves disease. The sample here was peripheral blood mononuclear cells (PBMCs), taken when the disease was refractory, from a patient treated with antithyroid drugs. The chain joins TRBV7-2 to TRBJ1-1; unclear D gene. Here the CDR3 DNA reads TGTGCCAGCAGCTACGAGTTCGACACTGAAGCTTTCTTT. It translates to CASSYEFDTEAFF. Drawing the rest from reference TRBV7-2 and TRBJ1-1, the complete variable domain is GAGVSQSPSNKVTEKGKDVELRCDPISGHTALYWYRQSLGQGLEFLIYFQGNSAPDKSGLPSDRFSAERTGGSVSTLTIQRTQQEDSAVYLCASSYEFDTEAFFGQGTRLTVV.